One T cell receptor (beta chain) is described in this entry. What it binds is unknown. With 6 bases removed from V and 4 bases from J, the gap between germline ends came to 7 bases. The germline V gene encodes CDR1 MDHEN and CDR2 SYDVKM. The CDR3 length is 11 residues. Axillary draining lymph nodes of breast cancer patients supplied the node samples. The record originates from a study of breast tumors, draining lymph nodes, adjacent tissues. The study, taken as a whole, reports: Tumor TCR diversity was below lymph nodes but above nontumor tissue.

TCRdb fed the multiplex PCR reads into MiXCR, producing one record per CDR3 protein. The table records approximately 210,000 distinct CDR3 sequences, approximately 36% of them present only once. This TCR came from a female donor with breast cancer. Some clones in this sample may be carry-over from other donors' samples. V is TRBV28 and J is TRBJ2-7, with no clear D. Sequencing used axillary lymph node tissue. The CDR3 DNA reads TGTGCCAGCAGGGACCAATACGAGCAGTACTTC. Encoded protein: CASRDQYEQYF.